The 17 T cell receptor beta chains below all came from one sample that was sequenced in a study of blood T cell repertoires in COVID-19 (dated by TCRdb to about 2020). Library creation used the immunoSEQ multiplex PCR assay. TCRdb's version of the immuneACCESS table is confined to in-frame rearrangements and falls short of the full clone set. An unresolved V gene accounts for under half of the shortfall where checked; the remainder is of unknown origin. Within this sample are roughly 140,000 clones, with 65% to 85% of them counted one time only. The ten largest clones represent 3.5% to 4.5% of the sample. What was sequenced was peripheral blood. The receptors derive from a woman older than 75 with acute or convalescent COVID-19.

V gene TRBV18 combines with J gene TRBJ2-7; 7 bases match TRBD2. Losses at the gene ends were 3 bases for V and 5 bases for J; bases not matched to a gene: 10. Germline V gene sequence: CDR1 KGHSH, CDR2 LQKENI. The CDR3 loop spans 15 amino acids. The CDR3 DNA sequence: TGTGCCAGCTCACCCGACGCGGGAGTGTATAACGAGCAGTACTTC. This codes for CASSPDAGVYNEQYF.

This chain uses TRBV11-2 with TRBJ1-1; a possible D gene is TRBD1 (6 bases). V was cut by 6 bases and J by 6 bases, with 23 bases left in between. The CDR3 sequence is 16 residues long. Germline CDR1 SGHAT, CDR2 FQNNGV. CDR3 sequence reads: CASRPSNREPSPEAFF. The CDR3 DNA is TGTGCCAGCAGACCATCGAACAGGGAGCCCTCCCCTGAAGCTTTCTTT.

This sequence joins TRBV5-1 and TRBJ2-2; TRBD1 might be the D (6 bases). V gave up 3 bases and J gave up 7 bases, with 13 bases separating them. Germline CDR1 reads SGHRS; CDR2 reads YFSETQ. CDR3 length equals 14 residues. The CDR3 DNA follows: TGCGCCAGCAGCTGGAACAGGGCGGACGGGGAGCTGTTTTTT. This sequence encodes CASSWNRADGELFF.

V is TRBV6-5 and J is TRBJ2-3; TRBD1 might be the D (5 bases). The CDR3 covers 16 residues. Deletions cut 4 bases from V and 1 base from J, with 15 bases between. CDR1 and CDR2 (germline): MNHEY, SVGAGI. The CDR3 reads CASSSWAGKGTDTQYF. The CDR3 DNA reads as TGTGCCAGCAGTTCTTGGGCAGGGAAGGGCACAGATACGCAGTATTTT.

In its sample, this clone was seen once. The chain combines TRBV5-1 with TRBJ1-2; 7 positions agree with TRBD1. With 3 bases clipped from V and 3 bases from J, the junction kept 5 bases outside the gene matches. Per the germline V gene, CDR1 is SGHRS and CDR2 is YFSETQ. CDR3 length equals 14 residues. CDR3 sequence (DNA): TGCGCCAGCAGCTCAAAGGGGACAGACTATGGCTACACCTTC. As protein: CASSSKGTDYGYTF. The entire variable domain, with the rest obtained from reference TRBV5-1 and TRBJ1-2, is as follows: KAGVTQTPRYLIKTRGQQVTLSCSPISGHRSVSWYQQTPGQGLQFLFEYFSETQRNKGNFPGRFSGRQFSNSRSEMNVSTLELGDSALYLCASSSKGTDYGYTFGSGTRLTVV.

The sample holds a few counts of this clone. CDR3 DNA: TGTGCTAGTGGTCTACAGGGGTCCAGCCATGAGCAGTTCTTC. Protein sequence: CASGLQGSSHEQFF. The chain links TRBV12-5 to TRBJ2-1; the match to TRBD1 covers 7 bases. Germline lookup yields CDR1 LGHNT and CDR2 FRNRAP. The V and J ends lost 5 bases and 8 bases, in that order; junction bases with no gene match: 9. The CDR3 loop spans 14 amino acids.

The rearrangement links TRBV27 to TRBJ1-6; D unclear. Germline V gene lookup returns CDR1 MNHEY and CDR2 SMNVEV (reference sequence). The V end lost 2 bases, the J end lost 3 bases, and 8 bases lay between the germline ends. This CDR3 contains 15 residues. The CDR3 bases are TGTGCCAGCAGTTTAGCGGCAGTCTATAATTCACCCCTCCACTTT. Its protein product is CASSLAAVYNSPLHF.

The chain is built from TRBV19 and TRBJ1-5; tentative D call: TRBD1 (5 bases). CDR1 and CDR2 (germline): LNHDA, SQIVND (reference sequence). The CDR3 is 13 amino acids. V dropped 5 bases and J dropped 4 bases, with 9 bases sitting between them. CDR3 amino acids: CASSGGVNQPQHF. CDR3 bases: TGTGCCAGTAGTGGGGGGGTGAATCAGCCCCAGCATTTT.

The V call is TRBV7-3, the J call TRBJ2-2; perhaps TRBD2 as D (5 bases). Germline V gives CDR1 SGHTA, CDR2 FQGTGA. This CDR3 contains 13 residues. Trimming shortened V by 5 bases and J by 9 bases, and 13 bases separated the two germline ends. CDR3 nucleotides: TGTGCCAGCAGCCTCGGGGTTTCAAGGGAGCTGTTTTTT. It codes for CASSLGVSRELFF.

The rearrangement uses TRBV11-2 and TRBJ1-2; the D gene is possibly TRBD1 (5 bases). Trimming cost V 3 bases and J 8 bases, with 13 bases left between them. The CDR3 loop spans 13 amino acids. Germline V gene data show CDR1 as SGHAT and CDR2 as FQNNGV. The CDR3 DNA reads TGTGCCAGCAGCTTCACCGGGGAGGGGGGCTACACCTTC. Translated, it gives CASSFTGEGGYTF.

J is TRBJ1-2 and V is TRBV9, with TRBD1 matching over 10 bases. The CDR3 extends over 14 amino acids. Germline V gene lookup returns CDR1 SGDLS and CDR2 YYNGEE. Germline trimming cut 3 bases from V and 3 bases from J; bases unmatched to any gene: 2. The CDR3 spells CASSETGGDYGYTF. The CDR3 nucleotides read TGTGCCAGCAGCGAGACAGGGGGCGACTATGGCTACACCTTC.

V usage is TRBV6-6 and J usage is TRBJ1-1, with D possibly matching TRBD1 (5 bases). Germline CDR1 reads MNHNY; CDR2 reads SVGAGI (reference sequence). The CDR3 is 15 residues long. Trimming shortened V by 6 bases and J by 11 bases, and 25 bases separated the two germline ends. The CDR3 bases are TGTGCCAGCAGCCCCATAGCGACAGCGGGGTCGGTGGCTTTCTTT. Translating gives CASSPIATAGSVAFF.

The chain has TRBV28 and TRBJ1-2; 11 bases fit TRBD1. The CDR3 spans 13 residues. Germline lookup yields CDR1 MDHEN and CDR2 SYDVKM. The V segment lost 8 bases and the J segment 6 bases; nucleotides outside the gene matches: 5. DNA for the CDR3: TGTGCCAGCGGGTCGGGACAGGGGGATGGCTACACCTTC. It translates to CASGSGQGDGYTF.

The rearrangement links TRBV7-9 to TRBJ2-7; 7 bases match TRBD1. The germline V gene encodes CDR1 SEHNR and CDR2 FQNEAQ (reference sequence). This CDR3 is built from 15 residues. V gave up 4 bases and J gave up 3 bases; unmatched junction bases: 9. This chain's CDR3 is CASSSQGTARYEQYF. CDR3 DNA sequence: TGTGCCAGCAGCTCCCAAGGGACAGCCCGCTACGAGCAGTACTTC.

The gene calls are TRBV12-3 or TRBV12-4 and TRBJ2-7; D is possibly TRBD1 (5 bases). Trimming took off 5 bases at V and 4 bases at J, with 9 bases between the two ends. There are 12 residues in the CDR3. The CDR3 spells CASSRQGYEQYF. In DNA form, the CDR3 reads TGTGCCAGCAGTCGCCAGGGTTACGAGCAGTACTTC.

This chain joins TRBV15 and TRBJ2-1, with TRBD1 identical over 10 bases. The CDR3 has 15 residues. CDR1 LNHNV and CDR2 YYDKDF come from the germline V gene (reference sequence). Losses at the gene ends were 5 bases for V and 6 bases for J; bases not matched to a gene: 7. The CDR3 protein is CATSGGGQGGNEQFF. As DNA, the CDR3 is TGTGCCACCAGCGGCGGTGGACAGGGGGGCAATGAGCAGTTCTTC.

The V and J genes are TRBV6-1 and TRBJ2-2; the D gene is possibly TRBD1 (6 bases). V lost 4 bases and J 0 bases, leaving 21 bases between the germline ends. Germline V gene lookup returns CDR1 MNHNS and CDR2 SASEGT. CDR3 length equals 19 residues. The CDR3 loop is CASSGNRENEVPNTGELFF. In nucleotides, the CDR3 is TGTGCCAGCAGTGGAAACAGGGAAAACGAAGTTCCGAACACCGGGGAGCTGTTTTTT.